Presented here are 7 T cell receptor beta chains from one specimen sequenced in a study of T cells in Graves' hyperthyroidism and ophthalmopathy. Amplification of TCR beta CDR3 regions used RNA as the template. The HTBI primer set served for first-round RT-PCR of the TCR CDR3. TCRdb reprocessed the multiplex PCR reads with MiXCR, giving one entry per CDR3 protein. This sample carries 600,000 or so distinct CDR3 sequences, roughly 15% of them seen once, and the ten largest clones take approximately 13%. The material sequenced was blood. Source of these receptors: a woman between 45 and 60 years old with Graves' ophthalmopathy.

The chain uses TRBV5-1 and TRBJ2-3; 9 bases align to TRBD2. The CDR3 totals 16 residues. Germline loops: CDR1 SGHRS, CDR2 YFSETQ. With V trimmed by 3 bases and J by 5 bases, 10 bases remained unmatched. CDR3 loop: CASSYGRTSDRDTQYF. CDR3 bases: TGCGCCAGCAGCTATGGCAGGACTAGCGATAGAGATACGCAGTATTTT.

This clonotype appeared many times. V and J are TRBV5-1 and TRBJ2-2; perhaps TRBD2 as D (6 bases). Germline CDR1 SGHRS, CDR2 YFSETQ. This CDR3 is built from 15 residues. V was cut by 4 bases and J by 3 bases, with 13 bases left in between. This chain's CDR3 is CASSTLEGHTGELFF. The CDR3 nucleotides read TGCGCCAGCAGCACCTTGGAGGGACACACCGGGGAGCTGTTTTTT.

The gene calls are TRBV7-2 and TRBJ1-5, with 7 bases lining up with TRBD1. Germline assignment: CDR1 SGHTA and CDR2 FQGNSA. J was trimmed by 5 bases and V by 0 bases; bases with no gene match: 4. The CDR3 extends over 15 amino acids. CDR3 amino acids: CASSLAGTGDQPQHF. CDR3 coding DNA: TGTGCCAGCAGCTTAGCAGGAACAGGGGATCAGCCCCAGCATTTT.

The sample holds many counts of this clonotype. This chain uses TRBV20-1 with TRBJ2-1, with 11 bases matching TRBD2. Unmatched junction bases numbered 3, after V lost 1 base and J lost 4 bases. CDR3 length equals 15 residues. The germline gives CDR1 DFQATT, CDR2 SNEGSKA (reference sequence). CDR3 DNA: TGCAGTGCTAGAGTCGGGACTAGCGGTTACAATGAGCAGTTCTTC. Amino acids: CSARVGTSGYNEQFF.

This clonotype was observed many times. The rearrangement joins TRBV12-3 or TRBV12-4 to TRBJ2-1; no reliable D call. The CDR3 sequence is 13 residues long. Trimming removed 3 bases at V and 9 bases at J, with 12 bases between. Here the CDR3 DNA reads TGTGCCAGCAGTTTTTTTAAGCTATCTGAGCAGTTCTTC. Translation: CASSFFKLSEQFF.

The CDR3 sequence is CASSSGLRNEKLFF. CDR3 DNA sequence: TGTGCCAGCAGCTCGGGACTGAGGAATGAAAAACTGTTTTTT. V and J are TRBV12-3 or TRBV12-4 and TRBJ1-4, with D possibly TRBD1 on 5 matching bases. The CDR3 consists of 14 residues. Trimming left V 6 bases short and J 5 bases short, with 13 bases between.

The table lists this clonotype with many counts. V usage is TRBV2 and J usage is TRBJ2-4, with 13 positions matching TRBD2. The junction had 3 bases not matched to a gene; V was cut back by 6 bases and J by 7 bases. The CDR3 contains 14 residues. Germline CDR1 and CDR2: SNHLY and FYNNEI. This CDR3 reads CASRGLAGPNIQYF. The CDR3 DNA sequence: TGTGCCAGCAGGGGACTAGCGGGACCGAACATTCAGTACTTC.